The clone carrying this TCR beta chain showed up just a few times. No antigen is known for it. This sample was taken from a study of shared clonotypes between healthy human individuals. Sequencing used immunoSEQ multiplex PCR; TCRdb keeps in-frame clones, though not all of them. The data contain more than 80,000 clones, roughly two thirds of them seen just once; the ten biggest clones take up 45% to 50%. Study-wide results and limits: A generally larger estimated richness was seen in naive subsets than in memory subsets.

The CDR3 has 14 residues. Germline V gene sequence: CDR1 SGHRS, CDR2 YFSETQ. The ends were cut back, 0 bases at V and 4 bases at J, with 11 bases in the middle. This receptor was taken from a man aged 25 to 40 in good health. This chain links TRBV5-1 with TRBJ2-7; D is undetermined. The sequenced sample was memory CD8+ T cells sorted from blood. Sample subset: CD45RO+ cells pooled with CCR7-negative TemRA cells. CDR3 nucleotides: TGCGCCAGCAGCTTGGAGTCAGCAGGATACGAGCAGTACTTC. Translation gives CASSLESAGYEQYF.